A single sample is the source of the 4 T cell receptor beta chains below, sequenced in a study of regulatory T cells in long-lasting Graves disease. TCR beta libraries were built with iRepertoire HTBI primers and Arm-PCR of CDR3 regions. TCRdb re-analysed the multiplex PCR reads in MiXCR, keeping a single row per CDR3 protein. Of a few hundred thousand distinct CDR3 sequences in the sample, about a sixth were seen once. As for time point: newly diagnosed GD, antithyroid drugs for less than 3 months. PBMC-extracted RNA yielded the TCR library. The same data also contributed to another study, on T cells in Graves' hyperthyroidism and ophthalmopathy.

Sequencing was performed on peripheral blood mononuclear cells (PBMCs), taken at new diagnosis, from a patient treated with antithyroid drugs. The receptors originated from a woman younger than 30 with Graves disease.

This clonotype was seen many times. The rearrangement links TRBV6-1 to TRBJ1-1, with 7 nucleotides matching TRBD1. Trimming at V came to 6 bases and at J to 8 bases, leaving 9 bases not matched to a gene. The CDR3 runs to 13 residues. The V gene's germline CDR1 is MNHNS and CDR2 SASEGT. The CDR3 reads CASRDAGQREAFF. CDR3 sequence (DNA): TGTGCCAGCAGGGACGCGGGACAGAGGGAAGCTTTCTTT.

This clonotype was recorded many times. The V and J genes are TRBV28 and TRBJ2-6; no firm D call. Germline V gene sequence: CDR1 MDHEN, CDR2 SYDVKM. This CDR3 spans 12 amino acids. V lost 6 bases to trimming and J lost 13 bases, with 13 bases between them. CDR3 sequence: CASSTDALVLTF. As DNA, the CDR3 is TGTGCCAGCAGCACGGACGCCTTAGTCCTGACTTTC.

The sample holds many counts of this clonotype. The rearrangement links TRBV12-3 or TRBV12-4 to TRBJ2-7; D possibly corresponds to TRBD2 (5 bases). The V end was cut by 3 bases, the J end by 5 bases, with 11 bases between. The length of the CDR3 is 13 residues. CDR3 nucleotides: TGTGCCAGCAGTTTTTCGGGAATCAACGAGCAGTACTTC. Amino acid sequence: CASSFSGINEQYF.

This clonotype has a count of ten or more. The chain uses TRBV5-1 and TRBJ1-5; D possibly corresponds to TRBD1 (5 bases). Trimming took 4 bases from V and 1 from J, leaving 15 bases between them. Germline assignment: CDR1 SGHRS and CDR2 YFSETQ. The CDR3 is made up of 16 amino acids. CDR3 loop: CASSHQLQGSNQPQHF. CDR3 bases: TGCGCCAGCAGCCATCAACTTCAGGGAAGCAATCAGCCCCAGCATTTT.